This T cell receptor beta chain was sequenced in a study of blood T cells in healthy people across ages. In the study overall: Every two T cells gave about one barcoded beta molecule via template switching.

Alongside a J-beta primer mix, a sample-barcoded 5' primer served in a second PCR lasting about 7 to 11 cycles. The study obtained at least 2.5 million CDR3-containing paired-end reads from every sample. From the 5' RACE reads, TCRdb called clonotypes with MiXCR, one entry per CDR3 protein. The sample holds approximately 1,100,000 distinct CDR3 sequences, 40% to 50% seen once. Germline CDR1 and CDR2: SGHDT and YYEEEE. The CDR3 sequence is 18 residues long. The ends lost 4 bases at V and 5 bases at J; junction bases unmatched: 18. Sequenced material: blood. This receptor was identified in a woman aged 55-70 years in good health. This chain uses TRBV5-6 with TRBJ2-7; 10 bases agree with TRBD2. As DNA, the CDR3 is TGTGCCAGCAGCCAACCAAGGGGACGGAGCGGGAGGGCAGACGAGCAGTACTTC. Translating gives CASSQPRGRSGRADEQYF.